The 3 T cell receptor beta chains presented below share a single source sample, sequenced in a study of Ad26.COV2.S vaccination and SARS-CoV-2 variants. As to treatment: some 19 received Ad26.COV2.S at low or high dose, single or two shots; 5 received placebo; per-sample allocation not given. Sampling was done on day 63 after the first vaccine or placebo injection. Libraries were prepared by immunoSEQ multiplex PCR; TCRdb keeps only in-frame clonotypes and omits some of them. This sample carries about 350,000 clones, roughly 91% of them seen once, and the ten largest clones take roughly 3.6%. The source was peripheral blood, collected in a trial of Ad26.COV2.S vaccine versus placebo. These receptors were collected from a person between 18 and 60 years old who received the Ad26.COV2.S COVID-19 vaccine or a placebo.

This sequence joins TRBV27 and TRBJ2-6, with 10 bases aligning to TRBD1. Germline-derived CDR1 and CDR2 are MNHEY and SMNVEV (reference sequence). This CDR3 spans 15 amino acids. The ends lost 7 bases at V and 3 bases at J; junction bases unmatched: 3. CDR3 bases: TGTGCCAGCAAGACAGGGGGCGGTGGGGCCAACGTCCTGACTTTC. Translating it yields CASKTGGGGANVLTF.

The count of this clone is one. The genes are TRBV3-1 (or the pseudogene TRBV3-2) and TRBJ2-5; D is unclear. CDR3 size: 12 residues. The germline gives CDR1 LGHDT, CDR2 YNNKEL (reference sequence). Trimming pared 4 bases from V and 5 bases from J, leaving 8 bases between. The CDR3 protein is CASSPNMETQYF. The CDR3 nucleotides are TGTGCCAGCAGCCCTAATATGGAGACCCAGTACTTC.

The chain is built from TRBV10-3 and TRBJ2-2; D possibly corresponds to TRBD2 (7 bases). The CDR3 is made up of 15 amino acids. Germline lookup yields CDR1 ENHRY and CDR2 SYGVKD. V lost 11 bases to trimming and J lost 4 bases, with 20 bases between them. The CDR3 loop is CAVGGPSGVTGELFF. The CDR3, as DNA: TGTGCCGTTGGGGGGCCGAGCGGGGTCACCGGGGAGCTGTTTTTT.